This entry describes one TCR beta chain. One Seattle source followed patients from active infection through their disease course. The data originate from a study of blood T cell repertoires in COVID-19. The wider study: The origin of the acute and convalescent COVID-19 samples was the United States, Italy and Spain. The analysed material was cDNA or gDNA that came from T cells, B-cell-depleted T cells, or PBMCs.

Original data processing: Estimation of nucleated cell counts was performed using reference gene primer amplification. Only in-frame clones appear in the TCRdb table, and some are missing; sequencing was by immunoSEQ multiplex PCR. That table is the source of V, J and clone size, and D and trimming were worked out from the DNA. The table lists 160,000 or so clones, 80% to 95% of them singletons. The germline V gene encodes CDR1 LGHDT and CDR2 YNNKEL (reference sequence). This CDR3 region has 11 residues. V was shortened by 0 bases and J by 8 bases, with 4 bases between the two germline ends. This TCR was sampled from a woman in her fifties or sixties with COVID-19, enrolled during active disease. The rearrangement links TRBV3-1 (or the pseudogene TRBV3-2) to TRBJ1-2; D is unclear. The sequenced sample consisted of peripheral blood. The CDR3 DNA reads as TGTGCCAGCAGCCAAGACAGGGGCTACACCTTC. Protein sequence: CASSQDRGYTF.